This T cell receptor (beta chain) derives from a study of T-cell reconstitution after alpha-beta-depleted transplantation in children. This clonotype was recorded at least ten times. Using unique molecular identifiers, the investigators prepared the TCRbeta library. TCRdb passed the PCR reads through MiXCR, listing each CDR3 protein once. The data show around 340,000 distinct CDR3 sequences, about an eighth seen once. V trimming: 0 bases; J trimming: 5 bases; junction bases outside the gene matches: 6. The germline V gene has CDR1 SGHNT and CDR2 YYREEE (reference sequence). CDR3 length: 15 residues. The TCR originated in a human donor who donated a stem cell graft to a child with Fanconi anemia. V and J are TRBV5-4 and TRBJ2-5; 8 bases match TRBD1. The specimen comprised PBMCs, sampled from the stem cell graft. The CDR3 coding sequence is TGTGCCAGCAGCTTGGGCGACAGGGGACGGGAGACCCAGTACTTC. Translation: CASSLGDRGRETQYF.